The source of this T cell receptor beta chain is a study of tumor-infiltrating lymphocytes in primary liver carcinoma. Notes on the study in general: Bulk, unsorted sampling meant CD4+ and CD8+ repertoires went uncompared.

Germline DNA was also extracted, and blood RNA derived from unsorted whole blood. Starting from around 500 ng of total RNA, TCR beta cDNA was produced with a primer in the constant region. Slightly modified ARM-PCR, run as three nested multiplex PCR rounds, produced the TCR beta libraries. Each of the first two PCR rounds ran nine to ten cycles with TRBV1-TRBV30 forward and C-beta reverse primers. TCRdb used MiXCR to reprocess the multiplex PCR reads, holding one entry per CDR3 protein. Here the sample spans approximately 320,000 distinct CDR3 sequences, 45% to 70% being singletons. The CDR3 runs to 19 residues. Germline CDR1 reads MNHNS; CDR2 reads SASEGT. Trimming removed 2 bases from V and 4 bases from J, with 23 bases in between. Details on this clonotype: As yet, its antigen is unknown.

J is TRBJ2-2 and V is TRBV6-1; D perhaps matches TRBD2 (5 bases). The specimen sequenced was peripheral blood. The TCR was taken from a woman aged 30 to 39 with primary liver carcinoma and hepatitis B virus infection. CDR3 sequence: CASSETFPGGAASTGELFF. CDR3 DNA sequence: TGTGCCAGCAGTGAAACCTTTCCCGGAGGCGCCGCGAGCACCGGGGAGCTGTTTTTT.